This T cell receptor beta chain was recovered during a study of T cells in Graves' hyperthyroidism and ophthalmopathy (dated by TCRdb to between 2018 and 2021). Describing the broader study: Peripheral blood samples were taken at initial diagnosis, before any treatment was given. TCR V-J signatures able to tell the groups apart were searched for in a discovery cohort of 95 or so patients, of whom more than 40 had Graves' ophthalmopathy and some 60 had stable Graves' hyperthyroidism. Prospective prediction of ophthalmopathy was tested in an independent validation cohort of some 20 hyperthyroidism patients and 15 to 17 patients who later progressed to ophthalmopathy. The 80 to 100 discovery patients were randomly divided into training and test sets at a 7:3 ratio. In addition, the study compared T-cell repertoires in thyroid tissue and in blood from about six Graves' hyperthyroidism patients. Once sampling was done, hyperthyroidism patients were given methimazole at a starting dose of 30 mg daily, whereas ophthalmopathy patients were given high-dose intravenous methylprednisolone. TCR Vbeta CDR3 sequencing of 130 to 150 peripheral blood samples (43 ophthalmopathy, roughly 74 hyperthyroidism and some 17 progressor patients) is reported in the paper.

TCR beta CDR3 regions were amplified from RNA transcripts. The first round of RT-PCR for the TCR CDR3 was performed with the HTBI primer set and the Qiagen OneStep RT-PCR kit. The libraries were constructed in a second round of multiplex PCR and then size-selected and purified. The libraries were sequenced on an Illumina HiSeq2000 using paired-end 100 bp reads. On the authors' methods: Raw data were processed with SOAPnuke, discarding reads with adapters, uncalled bases, mean Phred below 15, or no exact constant-primer or identifier match. High-quality paired reads were merged using COPE v1.2.5, and each unique nucleotide sequence was defined as a clonotype. MiTCR v1.1 was used to align the clonotypes against IMGT TRBV, TRBD and TRBJ reference segments. The analysis included only V-J combinations with a frequency above 0.0001, which together covered 99% to 99.2% of the repertoires. The TCS score was defined as F50 (clonal expansion) divided by E x V (chaos), with BLOSUM62-based TCRdist calculated between CDR3 peptides within each V-J. Welch's t-statistics and random forest reduced 500 to 650 V-J features to 10 to 15, which were used in a naive Bayes classifier (R e1071). In TCRdb, the public reads were trimmed at Q25 with fastp and aligned with MiXCR, with productive beta chains retained. A single entry per CDR3 protein holds the most common genes and DNA from its merged rows. The V and J calls shown here were made by TCRdb, not taken from the authors' results. Recorded for this sample are about 290,000 distinct CDR3 sequences; roughly 13% of them occurred a single time. In total, the top ten clones hold under 8% of the sample.

Stable Graves' hyperthyroidism was defined as no progression to ophthalmopathy during 18 months of follow-up. Hyperthyroidism patients were aged 18 to 65 years and newly diagnosed, with disease duration of less than 2 months. Any patient with an uncontrolled infection, another autoimmune disease, pregnancy or lactation was excluded. Diagnoses relied on clinical symptoms, serum thyroxine and TRAb, thyroid ultrasound and orbital computed tomography. PBMCs were isolated from about 10 ml of fresh peripheral blood by Ficoll-Paque density gradient centrifugation. Total RNA was extracted using Trizol reagent, and RNA quality was assessed on an Agilent 2100 Bioanalyzer. The sample holds a few counts of this clonotype. Its cognate antigen has yet to be identified. Per-nucleotide qualities are absent, and no much larger clonotype sits a single base away. Overall results and qualifications from the work: In validation, the model predicted progression to ophthalmopathy with 55% to 71% sensitivity and less than 75% specificity, a median of about 6 months before onset. Most expanded thyroid clonotypes (frequency above 0.001) were also detected in blood, a finding suggesting that blood repertoires may reflect thyroid immune responses. A 13 V-J signature model separated ophthalmopathy from stable hyperthyroidism, with roughly 88% sensitivity and 81.08% specificity in cross-validation and 80%/75% in testing. No statistical method was used to set the sample size in advance, and investigators knew the group allocation.

The specimen was blood. This TCR was sampled from a woman aged 35 to 49 with Graves' hyperthyroidism.

The CDR3 has the sequence CAIRSGTQQYF. Read as DNA, the sequence is TGTGCCATCAGAAGCGGGACGCAGCAGTACTTC. Recombination linked TRBV10-3 to TRBJ2-7; 7 bases in the middle match TRBD2. V has 6 bases trimmed and J has 8 bases trimmed; junction bases matching no gene number 4. The CDR3 holds 11 amino acids from the cysteine to the phenylalanine. Left in the record is the CDR3 DNA by itself, 33 bases read in frame from the first base. Per the germline V gene, ENHRY is the CDR1 and SYGVKD is the CDR2.